What follows describes a single T cell receptor (beta chain). Its antigen is unidentified. This specimen belongs to a study of shared clonotypes between healthy human individuals. About the study: Donors, aged 18 to 49, were a couple of women and a few men. For every donor, three CD4 naive, three CD4 memory, two CD8 naive and one CD8 memory plates were used.

The CDR3 totals 15 residues. The germline V and J ends were trimmed by 0 bases and 8 bases, with 13 bases remaining between them. The germline V gene encodes CDR1 MNHNY and CDR2 SVGAGI (reference sequence). Regarding the study as a whole: Collection of samples was limited to blood; tissue repertoires likely differ.

Sorted-subset replicate PCRs used 200 ng DNA, approximately 33,000 T cell genomes. Clones were sequenced by immunoSEQ multiplex PCR, and TCRdb holds only the in-frame ones, with some missing. The sample holds about 2.1 million clones, approximately 92% seen once. CD8 cells regarded as naive lacked CD45RO, were positively chosen for CCR7, and omitted terminally differentiated effector memory CD45RA+ cells. Sequenced input: naive CD8+ T cells from PBMCs. The receptor was derived from a man younger than 35 in good health. Some clones in this sample may be carry-over from other donors' samples. V is TRBV6-6 and J is TRBJ1-4; no clear D. The CDR3 region has the DNA TGTGCCAGCAGTTACTCCGTAGGGAGGAACGAAAAACTGTTTTTT. It codes for CASSYSVGRNEKLFF.